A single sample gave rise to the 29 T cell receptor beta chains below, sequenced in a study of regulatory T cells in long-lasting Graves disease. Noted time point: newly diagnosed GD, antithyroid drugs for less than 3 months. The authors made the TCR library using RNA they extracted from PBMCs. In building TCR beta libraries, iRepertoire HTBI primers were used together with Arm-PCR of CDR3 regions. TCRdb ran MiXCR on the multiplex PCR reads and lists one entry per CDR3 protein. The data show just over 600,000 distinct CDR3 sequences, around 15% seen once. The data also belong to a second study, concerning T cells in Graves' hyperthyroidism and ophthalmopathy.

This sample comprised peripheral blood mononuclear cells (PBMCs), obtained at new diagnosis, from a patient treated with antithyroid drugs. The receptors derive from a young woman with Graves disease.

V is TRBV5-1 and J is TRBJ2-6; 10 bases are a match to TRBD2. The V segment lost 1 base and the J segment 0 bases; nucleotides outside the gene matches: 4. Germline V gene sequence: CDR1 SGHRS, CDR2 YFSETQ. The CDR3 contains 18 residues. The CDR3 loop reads CASSLLASGSSGANVLTF. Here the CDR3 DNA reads TGCGCCAGCAGCTTGTTGGCTAGCGGGAGCTCTGGGGCCAACGTCCTGACTTTC.

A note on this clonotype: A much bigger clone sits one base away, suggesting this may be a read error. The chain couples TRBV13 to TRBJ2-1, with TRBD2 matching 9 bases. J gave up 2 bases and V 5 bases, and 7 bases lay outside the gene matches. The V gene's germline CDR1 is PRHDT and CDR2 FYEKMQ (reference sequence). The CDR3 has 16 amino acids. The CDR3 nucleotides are TGTGCCAGCAGCCCCCATAGCGGGAGCCCCTACAATGAGCAGTTCTTC. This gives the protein CASSPHSGSPYNEQFF.

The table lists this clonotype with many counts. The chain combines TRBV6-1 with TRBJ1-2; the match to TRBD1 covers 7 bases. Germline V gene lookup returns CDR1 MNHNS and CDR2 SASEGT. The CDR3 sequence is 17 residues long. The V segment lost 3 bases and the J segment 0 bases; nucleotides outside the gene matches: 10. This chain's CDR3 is CASSDRTGFTTNYGYTF. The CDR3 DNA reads TGTGCCAGCAGTGATCGGACAGGATTTACTACTAACTATGGCTACACCTTC.

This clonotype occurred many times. CDR3 DNA: TGTGCCAGCAGTCCTACAGAGAATTCACCCCTCCACTTT. Its protein product is CASSPTENSPLHF. The chain recombines TRBV7-3 with TRBJ1-6; unclear D gene. With 6 bases removed from V and 7 bases from J, the gap between germline ends came to 10 bases. CDR3 length: 13 amino acids. Germline V gene lookup returns CDR1 SGHTA and CDR2 FQGTGA.

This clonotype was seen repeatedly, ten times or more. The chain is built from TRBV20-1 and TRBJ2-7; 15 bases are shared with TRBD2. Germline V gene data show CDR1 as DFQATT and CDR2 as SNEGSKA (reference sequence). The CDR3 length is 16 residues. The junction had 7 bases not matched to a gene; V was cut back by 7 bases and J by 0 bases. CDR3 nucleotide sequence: TGCAGTGGTCAGGGACTAGCGGGAGGCCGCTCCTACGAGCAGTACTTC. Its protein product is CSGQGLAGGRSYEQYF.

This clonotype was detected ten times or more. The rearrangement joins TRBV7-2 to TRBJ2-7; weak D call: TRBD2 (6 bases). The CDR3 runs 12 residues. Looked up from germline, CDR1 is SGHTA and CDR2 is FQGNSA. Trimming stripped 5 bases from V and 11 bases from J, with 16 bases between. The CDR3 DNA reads TGTGCCAGCAGCCTCCCGCAGGGAGGAAAGTACTTC. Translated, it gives CASSLPQGGKYF.

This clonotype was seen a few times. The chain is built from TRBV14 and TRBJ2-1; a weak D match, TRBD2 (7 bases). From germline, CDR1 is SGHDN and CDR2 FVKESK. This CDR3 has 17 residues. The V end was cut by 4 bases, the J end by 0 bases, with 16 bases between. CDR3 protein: CASSPPPGGNSYNEQFF. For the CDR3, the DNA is TGTGCCAGCAGCCCTCCTCCGGGGGGCAACTCCTACAATGAGCAGTTCTTC.

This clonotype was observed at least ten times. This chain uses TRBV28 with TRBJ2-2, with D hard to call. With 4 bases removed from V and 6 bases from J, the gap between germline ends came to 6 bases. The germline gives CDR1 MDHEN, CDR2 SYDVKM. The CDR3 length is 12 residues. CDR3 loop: CASSWDPGELFF. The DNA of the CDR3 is TGTGCCAGCAGTTGGGATCCCGGGGAGCTGTTTTTT.

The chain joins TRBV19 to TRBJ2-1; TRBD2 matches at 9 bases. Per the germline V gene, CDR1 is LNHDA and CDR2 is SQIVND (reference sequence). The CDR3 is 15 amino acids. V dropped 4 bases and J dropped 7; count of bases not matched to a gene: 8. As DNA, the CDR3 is TGTGCCAGTAGTAAGCTCGCGGGAGGGCCTAATGAGCAGTTCTTC. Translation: CASSKLAGGPNEQFF.

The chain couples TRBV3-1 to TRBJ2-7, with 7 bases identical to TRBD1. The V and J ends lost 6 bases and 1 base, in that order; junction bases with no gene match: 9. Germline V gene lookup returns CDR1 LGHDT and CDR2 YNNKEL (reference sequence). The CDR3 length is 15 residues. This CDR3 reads CASSLGTAKSYEQYF. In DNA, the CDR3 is TGTGCCAGCAGTCTCGGGACAGCAAAGTCCTACGAGCAGTACTTC.

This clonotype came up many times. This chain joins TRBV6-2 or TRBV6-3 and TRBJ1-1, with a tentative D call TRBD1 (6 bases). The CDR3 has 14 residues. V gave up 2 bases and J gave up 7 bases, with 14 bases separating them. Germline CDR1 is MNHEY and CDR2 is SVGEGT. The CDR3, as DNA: TGTGCCAGCAGTTACGGACAGATTGCTTTTGAAGCTTTCTTT. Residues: CASSYGQIAFEAFF.

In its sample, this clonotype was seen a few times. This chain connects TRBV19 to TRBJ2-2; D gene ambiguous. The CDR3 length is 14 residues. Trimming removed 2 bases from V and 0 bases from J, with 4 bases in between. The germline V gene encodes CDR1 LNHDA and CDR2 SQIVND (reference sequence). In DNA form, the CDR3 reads TGTGCCAGTAGTATACACCCGAACACCGGGGAGCTGTTTTTT. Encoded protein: CASSIHPNTGELFF. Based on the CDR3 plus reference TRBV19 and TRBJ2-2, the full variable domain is DGGITQSPKYLFRKEGQNVTLSCEQNLNHDAMYWYRQDPGQGLRLIYYSQIVNDFQKGDIAEGYSVSREKKESFPLTVTSAQKNPTAFYLCASSIHPNTGELFFGEGSRLTVL.

CDR3 nucleotide sequence: TGCAGTGCTAGTCGCGGGGTAGCTGCTTATGGCTACACCTTC. It yields the protein CSASRGVAAYGYTF. The chain has TRBV20-1 and TRBJ1-2; D not resolved. Germline values: CDR1 DFQATT, CDR2 SNEGSKA (reference sequence). The V end was cut by 3 bases, the J end by 5 bases, with 16 bases between. This CDR3 spans 14 amino acids.

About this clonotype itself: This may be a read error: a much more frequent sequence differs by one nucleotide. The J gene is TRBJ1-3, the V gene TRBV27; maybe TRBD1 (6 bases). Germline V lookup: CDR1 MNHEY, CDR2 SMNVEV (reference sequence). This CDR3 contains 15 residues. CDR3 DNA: TGTGGCAGCAGTTTGGGTGGGGGCCCTGGAAACACCATATATTTT. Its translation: CGSSLGGGPGNTIYF.

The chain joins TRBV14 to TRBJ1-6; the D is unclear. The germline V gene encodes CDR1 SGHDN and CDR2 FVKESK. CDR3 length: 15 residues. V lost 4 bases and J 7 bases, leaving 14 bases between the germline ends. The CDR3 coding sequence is TGTGCCAGCAGCCTCCTCCTCGGATCAAATTCACCCCTCCACTTT. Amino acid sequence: CASSLLLGSNSPLHF. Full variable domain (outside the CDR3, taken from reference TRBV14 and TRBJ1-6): EAGVTQFPSHSVIEKGQTVTLRCDPISGHDNLYWYRRVMGKEIKFLLHFVKESKQDESGMPNNRFLAERTGGTYSTLKVQPAELEDSGVYFCASSLLLGSNSPLHFGNGTRLTVT.

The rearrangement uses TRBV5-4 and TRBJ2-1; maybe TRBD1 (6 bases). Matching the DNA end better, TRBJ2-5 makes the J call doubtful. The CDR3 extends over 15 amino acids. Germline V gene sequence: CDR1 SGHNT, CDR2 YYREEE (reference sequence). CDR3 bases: TGTGCCAGCAGCCCTCCCGGGACACGAGGGGAGACCCAGTACTTC. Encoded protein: CASSPPGTRGETQYF.

DNA for the CDR3: TGCAGTGCGGCCCCCCATGGTTCACCCCTCCACTTT. Protein: CSAAPHGSPLHF. The chain is built from TRBV20-1 and TRBJ1-6; unclear D gene. V was shortened by 6 bases and J by 9 bases, with 12 bases between the two germline ends. The CDR3 length is 12 residues. Germline values: CDR1 DFQATT, CDR2 SNEGSKA (reference sequence).

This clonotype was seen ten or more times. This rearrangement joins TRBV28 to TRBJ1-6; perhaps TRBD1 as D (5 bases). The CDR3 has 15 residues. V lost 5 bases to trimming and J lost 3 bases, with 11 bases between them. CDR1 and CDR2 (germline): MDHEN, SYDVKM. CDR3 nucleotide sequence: TGTGCCAGCAGTCCGGGGCAGGGCTATAATTCACCCCTCCACTTT. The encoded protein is CASSPGQGYNSPLHF.

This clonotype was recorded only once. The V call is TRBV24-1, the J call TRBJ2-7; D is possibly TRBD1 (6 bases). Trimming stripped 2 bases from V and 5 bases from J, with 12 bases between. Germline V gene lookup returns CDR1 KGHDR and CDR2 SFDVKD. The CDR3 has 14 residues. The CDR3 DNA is TGTGCCACCAGTGATTCGACAGGATTGAACGAGCAGTACTTC. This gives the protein CATSDSTGLNEQYF.

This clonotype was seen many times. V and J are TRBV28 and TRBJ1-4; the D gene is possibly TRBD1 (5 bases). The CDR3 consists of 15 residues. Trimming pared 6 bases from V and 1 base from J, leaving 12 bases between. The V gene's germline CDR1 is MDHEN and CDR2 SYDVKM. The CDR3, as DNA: TGTGCCAGCAGCCCCGGGGGGGGAACTAATGAAAAACTGTTTTTT. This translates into CASSPGGGTNEKLFF.

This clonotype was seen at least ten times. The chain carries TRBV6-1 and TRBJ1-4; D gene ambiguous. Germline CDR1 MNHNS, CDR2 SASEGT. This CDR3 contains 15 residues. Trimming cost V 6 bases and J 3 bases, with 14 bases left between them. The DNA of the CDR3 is TGTGCCAGCAGGGTCGGTGGGAGTGCTAATGAAAAACTGTTTTTT. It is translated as CASRVGGSANEKLFF.

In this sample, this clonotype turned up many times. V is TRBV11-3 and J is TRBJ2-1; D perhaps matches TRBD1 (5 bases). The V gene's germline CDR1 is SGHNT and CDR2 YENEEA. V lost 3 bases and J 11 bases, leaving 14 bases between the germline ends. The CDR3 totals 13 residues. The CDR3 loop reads CASSFLGAVQQFF. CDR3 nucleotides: TGTGCCAGCAGCTTCTTAGGGGCTGTCCAGCAGTTCTTC.

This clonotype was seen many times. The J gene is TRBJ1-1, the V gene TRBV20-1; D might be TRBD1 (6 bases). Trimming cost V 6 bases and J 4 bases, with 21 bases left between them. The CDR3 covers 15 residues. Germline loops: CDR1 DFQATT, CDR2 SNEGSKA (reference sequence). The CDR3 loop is CSASGGAPLGTEAFF. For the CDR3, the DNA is TGCAGTGCGTCTGGGGGGGCGCCTTTGGGCACTGAAGCTTTCTTT.

The CDR3 DNA is TGTGCCAGCAGCTTGGATTTTCGGGATTCGGCTTTCTTT. Translation: CASSLDFRDSAFF. This chain joins TRBV5-4 and TRBJ1-1; D ambiguous. CDR1 and CDR2 (germline): SGHNT, YYREEE (reference sequence). Trimming left V 0 bases short and J 11 bases short, with 14 bases between. The CDR3 is 13 amino acids.

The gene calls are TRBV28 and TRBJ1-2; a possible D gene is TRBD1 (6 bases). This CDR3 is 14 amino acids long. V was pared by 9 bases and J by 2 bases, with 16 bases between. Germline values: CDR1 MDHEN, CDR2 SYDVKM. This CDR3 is CASGAGTGNYGYTF. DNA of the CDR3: TGTGCCAGTGGGGCTGGCACAGGGAACTATGGCTACACCTTC.

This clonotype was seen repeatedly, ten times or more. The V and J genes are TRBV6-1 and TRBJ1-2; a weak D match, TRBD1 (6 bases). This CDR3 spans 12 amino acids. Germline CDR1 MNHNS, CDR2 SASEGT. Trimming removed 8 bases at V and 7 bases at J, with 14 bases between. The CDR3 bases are TGTGCCAGCCGGACACAGGGCGCTGGCTACACCTTC. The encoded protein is CASRTQGAGYTF.

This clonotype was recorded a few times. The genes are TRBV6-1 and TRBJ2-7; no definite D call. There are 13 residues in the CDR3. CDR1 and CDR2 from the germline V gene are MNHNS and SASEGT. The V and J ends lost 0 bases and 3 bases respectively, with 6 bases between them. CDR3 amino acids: CASSEAGRYEQYF. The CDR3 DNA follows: TGTGCCAGCAGTGAAGCCGGCCGCTACGAGCAGTACTTC.

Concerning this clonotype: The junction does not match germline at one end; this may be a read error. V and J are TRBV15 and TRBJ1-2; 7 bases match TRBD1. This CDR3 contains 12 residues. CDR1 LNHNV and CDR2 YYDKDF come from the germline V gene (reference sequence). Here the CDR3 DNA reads TGTGCCACCAACAGGGGAGACTATGGCCACACCTTC. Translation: CATNRGDYGHTF.

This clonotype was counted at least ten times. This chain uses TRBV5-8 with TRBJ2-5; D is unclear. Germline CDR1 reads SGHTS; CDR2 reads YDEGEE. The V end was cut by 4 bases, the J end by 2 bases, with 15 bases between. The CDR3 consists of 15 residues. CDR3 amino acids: CASSPIRIRQETQYF. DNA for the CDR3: TGTGCCAGCAGCCCAATCCGGATTAGGCAAGAGACCCAGTACTTC.